The entry below gives a single T cell receptor (beta chain) sequence along with its context. This sample is drawn from a study of blood T cell repertoires in COVID-19. Using immunoSEQ multiplex PCR, the repertoire was profiled, and TCRdb retains in-frame clones only, with some absent. Among 68,000 or so clones, roughly 87% were seen once, and the ten largest hold about 3.5%. Germline-derived CDR1 and CDR2 are SNHLY and FYNNEI. This CDR3 comprises 13 residues. The V end lost 6 bases, the J end lost 1 base, and 9 bases lay between the germline ends. The material sequenced was peripheral blood. The clonotype was recovered from a woman aged 50 to 60 with COVID-19, enrolled during active disease. The chain couples TRBV2 to TRBJ2-5; the D gene is possibly TRBD2 (5 bases). This CDR3 is CASRTDFQETQYF. The CDR3 nucleotides read TGTGCCAGCAGAACGGACTTCCAAGAGACCCAGTACTTC.